One TCR beta chain is described in this entry. What it binds is unknown. This sample was included in a study of OX40 agonist ivuxolimab in advanced cancers. Study results and limitations: In general, CD8+ T cells held more expanded clones than CD4+ did, on average.

Method: immunoSEQ multiplex PCR; TCRdb's copy keeps in-frame clones and lacks some. The sample has roughly 62,000 clones, about 89% seen once. The starting material was CD4+ or CD8+ T cells sorted from blood, obtained in a trial of the OX40 agonist ivuxolimab. This TCR was recovered from an adult with an advanced solid tumor such as melanoma, head and neck, liver or kidney cancer.

The CDR3 reads CASSLHSSNQPQHF. CDR3 DNA: TGTGCCAGCAGTCTCCACAGTTCCAATCAGCCCCAGCATTTT. The J gene is TRBJ1-5, the V gene TRBV27; D gene ambiguous. Trimming took 5 bases from V and 3 from J, leaving 11 bases between them. Germline lookup yields CDR1 MNHEY and CDR2 SMNVEV (reference sequence). The CDR3 length is 14 residues.